The clone carrying this T cell receptor (beta chain) was seen ten or more times. Its target is unknown. Orbital computed tomography, thyroid ultrasound, TRAb, serum thyroxine and clinical symptoms formed the basis of diagnosis. These data are taken from a study of Graves' ophthalmopathy and Graves' hyperthyroidism. Study-wide points: Blood repertoires reportedly contained most expanded thyroid clonotypes above 0.001 frequency.

Germline V gene data show CDR1 as MDHEN and CDR2 as SYDVKM. This CDR3 region has 14 residues. V lost 3 bases, J lost 2 bases, and 3 bases stayed unmatched. CDR3 regions of TCR beta were amplified from RNA transcripts. First-round RT-PCR employed HTBI primers, with a second-round multiplex PCR after it. Each CDR3 protein is one row after TCRdb ran MiXCR on the multiplex PCR reads. Of about 410,000 distinct CDR3 sequences listed, roughly 18% are singletons. J is TRBJ1-2 and V is TRBV28, with TRBD1 identical over 7 bases. The specimen was peripheral blood. The receptor was derived from a woman aged 18-29 years with Graves' ophthalmopathy. The CDR3 loop is CASSLPGGNYGYTF. The DNA of the CDR3 is TGTGCCAGCAGTTTGCCAGGGGGGAACTATGGCTACACCTTC.